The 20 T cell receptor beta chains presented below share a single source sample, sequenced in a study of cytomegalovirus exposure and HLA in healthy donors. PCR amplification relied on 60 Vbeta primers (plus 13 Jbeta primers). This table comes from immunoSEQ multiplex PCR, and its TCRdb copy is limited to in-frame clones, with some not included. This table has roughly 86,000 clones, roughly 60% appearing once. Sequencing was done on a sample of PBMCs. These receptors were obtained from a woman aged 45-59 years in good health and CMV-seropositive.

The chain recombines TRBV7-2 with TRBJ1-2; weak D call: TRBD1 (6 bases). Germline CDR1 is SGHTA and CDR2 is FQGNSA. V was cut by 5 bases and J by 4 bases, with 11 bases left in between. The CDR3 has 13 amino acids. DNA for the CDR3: TGTGCCAGCAGCGTAACAGGGCCCTATGGCTACACCTTC. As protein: CASSVTGPYGYTF.

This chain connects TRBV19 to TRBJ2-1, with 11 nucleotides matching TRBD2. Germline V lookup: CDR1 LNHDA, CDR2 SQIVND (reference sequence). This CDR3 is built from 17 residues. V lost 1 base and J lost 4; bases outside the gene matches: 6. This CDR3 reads CASSIVSGGAGYNEQFF. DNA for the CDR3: TGTGCCAGTAGTATAGTTAGCGGGGGGGCCGGTTACAATGAGCAGTTCTTC.

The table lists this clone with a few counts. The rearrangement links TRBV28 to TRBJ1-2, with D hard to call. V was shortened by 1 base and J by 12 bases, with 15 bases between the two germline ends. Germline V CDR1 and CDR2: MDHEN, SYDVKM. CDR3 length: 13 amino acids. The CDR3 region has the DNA TGTGCCAGCAGTTTATTTGGGCAGGTGGGCCACACCTTC. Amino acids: CASSLFGQVGHTF.

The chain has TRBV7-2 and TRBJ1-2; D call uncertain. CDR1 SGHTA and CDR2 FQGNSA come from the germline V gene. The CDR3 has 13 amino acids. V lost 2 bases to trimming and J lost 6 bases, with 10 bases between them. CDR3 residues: CASSLSYDDGYTF. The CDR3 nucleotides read TGTGCCAGCAGCTTAAGCTATGATGATGGCTACACCTTC.

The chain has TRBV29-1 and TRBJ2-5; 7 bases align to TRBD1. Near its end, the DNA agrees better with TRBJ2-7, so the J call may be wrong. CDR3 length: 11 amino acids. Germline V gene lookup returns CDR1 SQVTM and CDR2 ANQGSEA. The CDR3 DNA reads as TGCAGCGGGGGACAGACGTACGAGCAGTACTTC. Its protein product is CSGGQTYEQYF.

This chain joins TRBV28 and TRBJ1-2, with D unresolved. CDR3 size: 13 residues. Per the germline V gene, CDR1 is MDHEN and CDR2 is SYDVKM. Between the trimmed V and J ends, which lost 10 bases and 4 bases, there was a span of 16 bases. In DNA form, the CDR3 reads TGTGCCACCAGACCTGAGTTTGCCTATGGCTACACCTTC. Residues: CATRPEFAYGYTF.

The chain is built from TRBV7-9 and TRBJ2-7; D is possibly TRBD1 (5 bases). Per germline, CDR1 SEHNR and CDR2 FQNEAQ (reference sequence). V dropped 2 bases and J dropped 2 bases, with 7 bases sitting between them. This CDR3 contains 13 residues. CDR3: CASSLTGAYEQYF. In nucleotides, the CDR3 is TGTGCCAGCAGCTTAACAGGAGCCTACGAGCAGTACTTC.

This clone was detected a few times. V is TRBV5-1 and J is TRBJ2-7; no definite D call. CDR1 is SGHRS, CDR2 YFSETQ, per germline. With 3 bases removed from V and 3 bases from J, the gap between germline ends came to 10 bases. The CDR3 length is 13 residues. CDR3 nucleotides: TGCGCCAGCAGCTCTGAGAATTACTACGAGCAGTACTTC. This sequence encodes CASSSENYYEQYF.

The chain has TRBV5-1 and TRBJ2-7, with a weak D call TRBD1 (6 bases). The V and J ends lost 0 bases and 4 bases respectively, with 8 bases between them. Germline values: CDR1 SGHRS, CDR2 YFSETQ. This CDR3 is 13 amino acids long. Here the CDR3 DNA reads TGCGCCAGCAGCTTGGTACAGGGTTACGAGCAGTACTTC. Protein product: CASSLVQGYEQYF. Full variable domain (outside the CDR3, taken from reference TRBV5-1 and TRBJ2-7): KAGVTQTPRYLIKTRGQQVTLSCSPISGHRSVSWYQQTPGQGLQFLFEYFSETQRNKGNFPGRFSGRQFSNSRSEMNVSTLELGDSALYLCASSLVQGYEQYFGPGTRLTVT.

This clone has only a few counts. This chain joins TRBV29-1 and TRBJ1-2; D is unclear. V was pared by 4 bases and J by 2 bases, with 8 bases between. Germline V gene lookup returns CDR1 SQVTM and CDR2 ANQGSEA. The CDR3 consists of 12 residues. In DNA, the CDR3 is TGCAGCGTTGGGGGAGGGAACTATGGCTACACCTTC. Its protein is CSVGGGNYGYTF.

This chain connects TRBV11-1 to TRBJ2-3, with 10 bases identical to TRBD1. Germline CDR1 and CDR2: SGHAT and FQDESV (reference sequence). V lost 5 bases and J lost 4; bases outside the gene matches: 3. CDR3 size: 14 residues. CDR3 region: CASSLTGGADTQYF. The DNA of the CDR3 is TGTGCCAGCAGCCTGACAGGGGGCGCAGATACGCAGTATTTT.

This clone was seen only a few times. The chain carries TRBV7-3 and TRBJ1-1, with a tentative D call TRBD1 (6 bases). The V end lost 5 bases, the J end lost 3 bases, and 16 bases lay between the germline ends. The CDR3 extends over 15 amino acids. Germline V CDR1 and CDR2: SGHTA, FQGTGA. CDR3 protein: CASSAGGPGDTEAFF. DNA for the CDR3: TGTGCCAGCAGCGCGGGGGGCCCGGGGGACACTGAAGCTTTCTTT.

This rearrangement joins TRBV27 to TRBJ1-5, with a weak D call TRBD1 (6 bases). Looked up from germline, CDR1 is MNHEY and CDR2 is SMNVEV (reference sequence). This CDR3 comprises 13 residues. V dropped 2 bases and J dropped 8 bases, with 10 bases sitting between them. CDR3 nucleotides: TGTGCCAGCAGTTTACGCCGGACAGAGCCCCAGCATTTT. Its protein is CASSLRRTEPQHF.

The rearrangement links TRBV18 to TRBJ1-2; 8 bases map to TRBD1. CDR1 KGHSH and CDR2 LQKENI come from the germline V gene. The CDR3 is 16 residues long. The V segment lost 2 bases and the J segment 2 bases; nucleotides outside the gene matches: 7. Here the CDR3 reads CASSPTGQGPNYGYTF. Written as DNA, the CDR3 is TGTGCCAGCTCACCAACCGGACAGGGACCGAACTATGGCTACACCTTC.

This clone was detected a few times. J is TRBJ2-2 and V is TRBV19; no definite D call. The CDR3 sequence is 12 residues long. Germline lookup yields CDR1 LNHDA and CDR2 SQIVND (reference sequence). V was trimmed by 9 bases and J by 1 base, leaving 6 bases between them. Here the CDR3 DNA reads TGTGCCAGCGCAGAGAACACCGGGGAGCTGTTTTTT. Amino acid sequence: CASAENTGELFF.

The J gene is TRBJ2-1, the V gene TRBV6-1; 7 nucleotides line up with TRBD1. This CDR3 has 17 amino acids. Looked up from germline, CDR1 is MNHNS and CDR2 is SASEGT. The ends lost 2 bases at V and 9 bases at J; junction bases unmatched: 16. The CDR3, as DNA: TGTGCCAGCAGTGAACCCGACAGGGTGAACGCGGGCGTTGAGCAGTTCTTC. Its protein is CASSEPDRVNAGVEQFF.

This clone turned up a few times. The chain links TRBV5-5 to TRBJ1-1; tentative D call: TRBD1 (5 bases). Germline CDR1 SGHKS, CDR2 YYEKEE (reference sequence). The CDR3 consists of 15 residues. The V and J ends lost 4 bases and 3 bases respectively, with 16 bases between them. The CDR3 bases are TGTGCCAGCAGCGACAGACTCTTGGTGGACACTGAAGCTTTCTTT. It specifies CASSDRLLVDTEAFF.

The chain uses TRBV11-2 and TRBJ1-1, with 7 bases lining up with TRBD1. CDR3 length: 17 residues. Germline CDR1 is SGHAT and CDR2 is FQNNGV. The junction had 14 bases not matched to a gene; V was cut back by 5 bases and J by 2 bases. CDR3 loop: CASSPTTGTILNTEAFF. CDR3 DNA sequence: TGTGCCAGCAGCCCAACGACAGGGACAATCCTAAACACTGAAGCTTTCTTT.

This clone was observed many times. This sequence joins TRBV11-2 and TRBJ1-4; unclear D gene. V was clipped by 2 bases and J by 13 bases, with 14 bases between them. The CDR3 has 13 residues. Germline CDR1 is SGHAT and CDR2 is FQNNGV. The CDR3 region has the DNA TGTGCCAGCAGCTTAACACTCCTAAGCGGACTGTTTTTT. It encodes CASSLTLLSGLFF. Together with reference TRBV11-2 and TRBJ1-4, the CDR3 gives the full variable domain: EAGVAQSPRYKIIEKRQSVAFWCNPISGHATLYWYQQILGQGPKLLIQFQNNGVVDDSQLPKDRFSAERLKGVDSTLKIQPAKLEDSAVYLCASSLTLLSGLFFGSGTQLSVL.

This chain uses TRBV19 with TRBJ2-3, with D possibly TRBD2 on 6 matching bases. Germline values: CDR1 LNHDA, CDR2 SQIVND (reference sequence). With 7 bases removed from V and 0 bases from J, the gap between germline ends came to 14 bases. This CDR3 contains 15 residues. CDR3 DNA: TGTGCCAGTACCGCCGGGGACTCAAGCACAGATACGCAGTATTTT. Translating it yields CASTAGDSSTDTQYF.